Below are 4 T cell receptor beta chains sequenced from a single sample in a study of shared T cell receptors in the human thymus. Some clones are missing from TCRdb's copy, which holds only in-frame ones; the method was immunoSEQ multiplex PCR. This table holds 700,000 to 750,000 clones, roughly 85% found once. This sample was also put to use in a study of human thymus T cells.

Material for sequencing was thymocytes. These receptors all stem from a girl less than two years old with a congenital heart defect.

J is TRBJ1-2 and V is TRBV5-1; the D gene is possibly TRBD1 (5 bases). V lost 1 base and J 8 bases, leaving 15 bases between the germline ends. CDR3 size: 14 residues. Germline V gives CDR1 SGHRS, CDR2 YFSETQ. The CDR3 here is CASSLSEGRGGYTF. CDR3 bases: TGCGCCAGCAGCTTGTCGGAGGGGCGCGGGGGCTACACCTTC.

The CDR3 nucleotides read TGTGCCAGCAGTTTAGGTTTCGTACAGGGCGGCAATCAGCCCCAGCATTTT. It yields the protein CASSLGFVQGGNQPQHF. This rearrangement joins TRBV28 to TRBJ1-5, with a possible D match to TRBD1 (6 bases). Germline V CDR1 and CDR2: MDHEN, SYDVKM. This CDR3 region has 17 residues. V was clipped by 2 bases and J by 2 bases, with 16 bases between them.

The chain recombines TRBV4-1 with TRBJ1-1, with no clear D. The length of the CDR3 is 20 residues. CDR1 MGHRA and CDR2 YSYEKL come from the germline V gene. Deletions cut 1 base from V and 1 base from J, with 25 bases between. The CDR3, as DNA: TGCGCCAGCAGCCAAGCATATATACCTTGGGCAGCTCGGAAGAACACTGAAGCTTTCTTT. Protein product: CASSQAYIPWAARKNTEAFF.

V gene TRBV20-1 combines with J gene TRBJ1-1; possibly TRBD1 for D (6 bases). In germline, CDR1 is DFQATT, CDR2 SNEGSKA (reference sequence). The ends were cut back, 7 bases at V and 8 bases at J, with 11 bases in the middle. The CDR3 consists of 10 residues. CDR3: CSVNRVEAFF. For the CDR3, the DNA is TGCAGTGTTAACAGGGTAGAAGCTTTCTTT.